These T cell receptor beta chains were read from a single sample in a study of T-cell memory formation after mild COVID-19. Each CDR3 protein is one row after TCRdb ran MiXCR on the 5' RACE reads. There are fewer than 250,000 distinct CDR3 sequences in the sample; more than 9% occur only once, and approximately 2.8% lies in the top ten. Input material: PBMCs or a T cell subset sorted from them (not recorded which). The receptors here all came from a man between 18 and 29 years old who had mild COVID-19 (a few samples of this study predate the infection). Cell type and time point are not known. The conserved cysteine and the conserved F or W are not part of the CDR3 here.

TRBJ1-2	TRBV7-2	ASSFGQGVEYGYT
TRBJ2-1	TRBV7-2	ASSVTGDEQF
TRBJ2-1	TRBV5-5	ASSLGLAGEYEQF
TRBJ2-1	TRBV5-1	ASSAGEVEQF
TRBJ1-5	TRBV6-5	ASSPTGGYQPQH
TRBJ2-5	TRBV20-1	SARDRSRQETQY
TRBJ2-1	TRBV5-1	ASSHISGGPNEQF
TRBJ2-5	TRBV5-1	ASSFSGQQETQY
TRBJ2-5	TRBV7-2	ASSLVWTEQETQY
TRBJ2-5	TRBV24-1	ATKHLAPPTETQY
TRBJ1-5	TRBV6-6	ASRRSFSNQPQH
TRBJ2-7	TRBV3-1	ASSSRDRTYEQY
TRBJ2-7	TRBV5-1	ASSWGQVSEQY
TRBJ1-1	TRBV28	ASIPSGRLDTEAF
TRBJ1-5	TRBV7-2	ASTSDILSNQPQH
TRBJ2-3	TRBV7-9	ASSFPTGGPTDTQY
TRBJ2-7	TRBV7-3	ASSHQTGYEQY
TRBJ2-7	TRBV10-3	AISKSGTGSYEQY
TRBJ2-2	TRBV20-1	SARSGLSNTGELF
TRBJ2-7	TRBV10-2	ASSRRETYEQY
TRBJ2-5	TRBV5-1	ASSLETPQGAQY
TRBJ2-4	TRBV3-1	ASSQDWASGNIQY
TRBJ2-3	TRBV7-9	ASSGTGSTDTQY
TRBJ1-1	TRBV20-1	SARLPGQPTEAF
TRBJ2-1	TRBV29-1	SVENRGTAYNEQF
TRBJ1-1	TRBV5-1	ASSFSPGGTEAF
TRBJ2-5	TRBV20-1	SATRTSGPETQY
TRBJ2-4	TRBV6-2/TRBV6-3	ASQQGDIQY
TRBJ2-5	TRBV4-1	ASSQVDREETQY
TRBJ2-1	TRBV6-5	ASREVGLTGYNEQF
TRBJ1-1	TRBV7-2	ASSLDLGLSTEAF
TRBJ1-4	TRBV27	ASSFDHREKLF
TRBJ2-3	TRBV5-4	ASSGRDASTDTQY
TRBJ1-5	TRBV4-1	ASSLRQASSNQPQH
TRBJ2-2	TRBV5-1	ASSLLQGAGGELF
TRBJ1-3	TRBV5-1	ASSSGQGGNTIY
TRBJ2-5	TRBV7-8	ASSLGTEETQY
TRBJ2-3	TRBV20-1	SARSDSGVTDTQY
TRBJ1-1	TRBV20-1	SAIRGAMNTEAF
TRBJ1-1	TRBV12-3/TRBV12-4	ASSSRPSEGTEAF
TRBJ2-5	TRBV6-2/TRBV6-3	ASSYSAIRETQY
TRBJ2-1	TRBV6-5	ASSSPPGINNEQF
TRBJ2-7	TRBV28	ASNRDIVLSYEQY
TRBJ2-1	TRBV28	ASSLPNPGTSGNNEQF
TRBJ2-5	TRBV15	ATSRDRQTGETQY
TRBJ1-1	TRBV7-9	ASSFGQGTTEAF
TRBJ1-1	TRBV6-1	ASILHDKMNTEAF
TRBJ2-1	TRBV6-5	ASSYSAGAHNEQF
TRBJ2-3	TRBV5-1	ASSHQAPDTDTQY
TRBJ1-1	TRBV4-2	ASSQAGQGNTEAF
TRBJ1-2	TRBV20-1	SAPAPTVHYGYT
TRBJ2-1	TRBV3-1	ASSQVMSSSYNEQF